This passage covers 18 T cell receptor beta chains from one sample sequenced in a study of CD8+CD57+ T cells in acquired aplastic anemia. TCR beta VDJ and CDR3 were profiled, and genomic DNA was the template. Each CDR3 protein is one row after TCRdb ran MiXCR on the reads. The sample lists 160,000 or so distinct CDR3 sequences; 40% to 50% were seen once. Patients sequenced had flow cytometry evidence of CD8+CD57+ cell expansion. Sequenced material: sorted CD4+, CD8+, or CD8+CD57+ T cells (not recorded which) from PBMCs. These TCRs come from a human donor with aplastic anemia.

V and J are TRBV2 and TRBJ2-5; the match to TRBD1 covers 9 bases. V lost 4 bases to trimming and J lost 6 bases; unmatched junction nucleotides: 6. This CDR3 region has 14 residues. Germline lookup yields CDR1 SNHLY and CDR2 FYNNEI. The CDR3 reads CASSVGTGIKTQYF. The CDR3 region has the DNA TGTGCCAGCAGTGTAGGGACAGGGATAAAGACCCAGTACTTC.

This clonotype was counted a few times. The gene calls are TRBV2 and TRBJ1-2; D ambiguous. The germline gives CDR1 SNHLY, CDR2 FYNNEI. This CDR3 has 14 residues. V lost 0 bases and J 10 bases, leaving 15 bases between the germline ends. DNA of the CDR3: TGTGCCAGCAGTGAAGCAGGAGCCTTCCCCCTCTACACCTTC. Translating gives CASSEAGAFPLYTF.

This clonotype was detected many times. The chain joins TRBV11-2 to TRBJ2-7, with D perhaps TRBD2 (6 bases). This CDR3 comprises 16 residues. Germline CDR1 SGHAT, CDR2 FQNNGV. V gave up 0 bases and J gave up 0 bases, with 12 bases separating them. CDR3 in amino acids: CASSLDAGGISYEQYF. The CDR3, as DNA: TGTGCCAGCAGCTTAGACGCCGGGGGTATCTCCTACGAGCAGTACTTC. Combining the CDR3 with reference TRBV11-2 and TRBJ2-7 gives the whole variable domain EAGVAQSPRYKIIEKRQSVAFWCNPISGHATLYWYQQILGQGPKLLIQFQNNGVVDDSQLPKDRFSAERLKGVDSTLKIQPAKLEDSAVYLCASSLDAGGISYEQYFGPGTRLTVT.

About this clonotype itself: This may stem from a read error, because a much larger clone lies one nucleotide away. This chain connects TRBV10-3 to TRBJ1-1; no reliable D call. V lost 5 bases and J lost 5, with 12 bases in between. The CDR3 totals 13 residues. In germline, CDR1 is ENHRY, CDR2 SYGVKD. The CDR3 protein is CAISYPGRTEAFF. The CDR3 region has the DNA TGTGCCATCAGTTATCCGGGGAGAACTGAAGCTTTCTTT.

CDR3 DNA sequence: TGTGCCAGCAGACTAGGACAGGGGGCGGGAGCTTTCTTT. Protein product: CASRLGQGAGAFF. This chain connects TRBV2 to TRBJ1-1; 11 nucleotides match TRBD1. The germline V gene has CDR1 SNHLY and CDR2 FYNNEI. This CDR3 contains 13 residues. Unmatched junction bases numbered 7, after V lost 6 bases and J lost 10 bases.

Ten or more counts support this clonotype. The rearrangement links TRBV6-1 to TRBJ2-3; no clear D. This CDR3 has 13 residues. Germline loops: CDR1 MNHNS, CDR2 SASEGT. V lost 5 bases to trimming and J lost 2 bases, with 8 bases between them. The CDR3 sequence: CASSRKFTDTQYF. CDR3 coding DNA: TGTGCCAGCAGTCGTAAGTTCACAGATACGCAGTATTTT.

The rearrangement joins TRBV10-3 to TRBJ2-7; TRBD1 matches at 10 bases. The germline gives CDR1 ENHRY, CDR2 SYGVKD. The CDR3 has 15 amino acids. V was pared by 3 bases and J by 2 bases, with 4 bases of the junction left unmatched. The CDR3 sequence is CAISEVGTGAYEQYF. CDR3 nucleotides: TGTGCCATCAGTGAAGTTGGGACAGGGGCCTACGAGCAGTACTTC.

The chain has TRBV15 and TRBJ2-7, with D possibly matching TRBD1 (7 bases). From germline, CDR1 is LNHNV and CDR2 YYDKDF (reference sequence). The CDR3 is 16 amino acids. V was cut by 5 bases and J by 3 bases, with 20 bases left in between. The CDR3 bases are TGTGCCACCAGCCAAGGAGGGACAGCTTCTATCTACGAGCAGTACTTC. This gives the protein CATSQGGTASIYEQYF.

This clonotype was found a few times. CDR3 nucleotides: TGCAGCGTGGGAAGCGGGAGGGCCTGGGGCGAGCAGTACTTC. It encodes CSVGSGRAWGEQYF. The chain joins TRBV29-1 to TRBJ2-7; the match to TRBD2 covers 10 bases. With 6 bases clipped from V and 6 bases from J, the junction kept 11 bases outside the gene matches. The CDR3 spans 14 residues. In germline, CDR1 is SQVTM, CDR2 ANQGSEA.

This clonotype was picked up many times. V usage is TRBV7-2 and J usage is TRBJ2-2; TRBD2 agrees at 13 bases. Per the germline V gene, CDR1 is SGHTA and CDR2 is FQGNSA. This CDR3 is built from 16 residues. J was trimmed by 4 bases and V by 5 bases; bases with no gene match: 4. The CDR3 sequence is CASSDGLAGATGELFF. CDR3 coding DNA: TGTGCCAGCAGCGATGGACTAGCGGGGGCCACCGGGGAGCTGTTTTTT.

The chain employs TRBV19 and TRBJ2-7; either TRBD1 or TRBD2 may supply D (5 bases each). V lost 10 bases, J lost 3 bases, and 19 bases lay in between. The CDR3 covers 14 residues. Germline-derived CDR1 and CDR2 are LNHDA and SQIVND (reference sequence). The CDR3 bases are TGTGCCACCCGGCCGGGACCGAATTACTACGAGCAGTACTTC. Its translation: CATRPGPNYYEQYF.

In this sample, this clonotype turned up many times. The V call is TRBV12-3 or TRBV12-4, the J call TRBJ2-3, with 13 bases that match TRBD2. The CDR3 spans 16 residues. With 6 bases clipped from V and 0 bases from J, the junction kept 3 bases outside the gene matches. This CDR3 is CASSRTSGSSTDTQYF. The CDR3 DNA is TGTGCCAGCAGCCGGACTAGCGGGAGTAGCACAGATACGCAGTATTTT.

Regarding this clonotype: This may come from a read error, since a much larger clone is one base off. Since the CDR3 does not end with the conserved phenylalanine or tryptophan, this likely comes from a read error. The chain is built from TRBV7-3 and TRBJ2-1; TRBD1 is a possible D gene (5 bases). The CDR3 totals 15 residues. From germline, CDR1 is SGHTA and CDR2 FQGTGA. Trimming left V 3 bases short and J 5 bases short, with 14 bases between. CDR3 DNA sequence: TGTGCCAGCAGCTTTGTAGGTGGGGCTGACAATGAGCAGTTCTCC. Encoded protein: CASSFVGGADNEQFS.

The gene calls are TRBV19 and TRBJ1-2; 7 bases fit TRBD1. The length of the CDR3 is 15 residues. V shed 3 bases, J shed 4 bases, and the junction held 8 bases outside the gene matches. Germline CDR1 and CDR2: LNHDA and SQIVND (reference sequence). The CDR3 DNA follows: TGTGCCAGTAGTATGTACAGGGGCCGACCCTATGGCTACACCTTC. This sequence encodes CASSMYRGRPYGYTF.

Comments on this clonotype: A much more abundant neighbour one base away suggests this may be a read error. This chain links TRBV5-6 with TRBJ1-2; possible D gene TRBD1, 5 bases. V lost 5 bases and J lost 6, with 14 bases in between. Germline loops: CDR1 SGHDT, CDR2 YYEEEE. The CDR3 consists of 13 residues. CDR3 region: CASSWGGPDGYTF. CDR3 sequence (DNA): TGTGCCAGCAGTTGGGGGGGTCCTGATGGCTACACCTTC.

This chain uses TRBV7-9 with TRBJ2-2, with D unresolved. The V end lost 6 bases, the J end lost 14 bases, and 13 bases lay between the germline ends. This CDR3 region has 11 residues. Per germline, CDR1 SEHNR and CDR2 FQNEAQ (reference sequence). CDR3 in DNA: TGTGCCAGCAGTGGGGATTCCACCCTGTTTTTT. It is translated as CASSGDSTLFF.

This clonotype was counted at least ten times. The J gene is TRBJ2-4, the V gene TRBV2; a weak D match, TRBD1 (6 bases). Trimming shortened V by 7 bases and J by 15 bases, and 16 bases separated the two germline ends. This CDR3 has 11 amino acids. Looked up from germline, CDR1 is SNHLY and CDR2 is FYNNEI. CDR3 loop: CASKVGAVRYF. The CDR3, as DNA: TGTGCCAGCAAGGTGGGGGCAGTTCGGTACTTC. Combining the CDR3 with reference TRBV2 and TRBJ2-4 gives the whole variable domain EPEVTQTPSHQVTQMGQEVILRCVPISNHLYFYWYRQILGQKVEFLVSFYNNEISEKSEIFDDQFSVERPDGSNFTLKIRSTKLEDSAMYFCASKVGAVRYFGAGTRLSVL.

This clonotype was found many times. V and J are TRBV2 and TRBJ1-2; 7 bases line up with TRBD1. Germline V gene sequence: CDR1 SNHLY, CDR2 FYNNEI. The CDR3 consists of 14 residues. Trimming took 1 base from V and 1 from J; bases not matched to a gene: 0. The CDR3 DNA reads as TGTGCCAGCAGTGAAGACAGGGGTAACTATGGCTACACCTTC. It translates to CASSEDRGNYGYTF.